The next 30 T cell receptor beta chains were all read from a single sample in a study of shared clonotypes between healthy human individuals. Assay used: immunoSEQ multiplex PCR; TCRdb lists only in-frame clones, some missing. The sample records roughly 520,000 clones, roughly 95% being singletons. The sample taken for sequencing was naive CD4+ T cells sorted from blood. Sample subset: CD45RA+ positively selected. The receptors originated from a woman aged 25-40 years in good health.

The J gene is TRBJ1-5, the V gene TRBV6-5; possibly TRBD1 for D (5 bases). CDR1 and CDR2 (germline): MNHEY, SVGAGI. The CDR3 extends over 15 amino acids. The ends were cut back, 0 bases at V and 5 bases at J, with 11 bases in the middle. The CDR3 is CASSYSRLGHQPQHF. CDR3 nucleotides: TGTGCCAGCAGTTACTCGAGATTGGGGCATCAGCCCCAGCATTTT.

This clone has a single count. This chain connects TRBV5-4 to TRBJ1-2, with D possibly TRBD1 on 5 matching bases. CDR1 is SGHNT and CDR2 is YYREEE in the germline V gene (reference sequence). This CDR3 is built from 14 residues. V was shortened by 7 bases and J by 8 bases, with 21 bases between the two germline ends. The chain's CDR3 is CASSPGTLLGGYTF. The DNA of the CDR3 is TGTGCCAGCTCGCCAGGGACCCTTCTAGGGGGCTACACCTTC.

The V gene is TRBV29-1, the J gene TRBJ2-6; no reliable D call. Germline assignment: CDR1 SQVTM and CDR2 ANQGSEA. V was clipped by 1 base and J by 2 bases, with 0 bases between them. This CDR3 has 12 residues. CDR3 bases: TGCAGCGTTGAAGCTGGGGCCAACGTCCTGACTTTC. Amino acids: CSVEAGANVLTF.

The sample holds one count of this clone. Other DNA sequences in the same sample also yield this CDR3. The V call is TRBV30, the J call TRBJ2-7; D not resolved. Trimming took 5 bases from V and 0 from J, leaving 5 bases between them. Looked up from germline, CDR1 is GTSNPN and CDR2 is SVGIG (reference sequence). There are 11 residues in the CDR3. The CDR3 region is CAWGTSYEQYF. Here the CDR3 DNA reads TGTGCCTGGGGAACCTCCTACGAGCAGTACTTC.

This clone showed up just once. The rearrangement links TRBV19 to TRBJ2-4; D possibly corresponds to TRBD1 (6 bases). The CDR3 runs 14 residues. Trimming took off 5 bases at V and 2 bases at J, with 10 bases between the two ends. Germline lookup yields CDR1 LNHDA and CDR2 SQIVND (reference sequence). CDR3 in DNA: TGTGCCAGTAGTCCGACAGGACCCAAAAACATTCAGTACTTC. Protein: CASSPTGPKNIQYF. Supplemented by reference TRBV19 and TRBJ2-4, the full variable domain reads DGGITQSPKYLFRKEGQNVTLSCEQNLNHDAMYWYRQDPGQGLRLIYYSQIVNDFQKGDIAEGYSVSREKKESFPLTVTSAQKNPTAFYLCASSPTGPKNIQYFGAGTRLSVL.

This sequence joins TRBV6-5 and TRBJ2-7; 9 bases match TRBD2. The CDR3 has 15 amino acids. V dropped 2 bases and J dropped 4; count of bases not matched to a gene: 6. CDR1 and CDR2 (germline): MNHEY, SVGAGI. CDR3 amino acids: CASSYSSGGHYEQYF. For the CDR3, the DNA is TGTGCCAGCAGTTACAGTAGCGGGGGCCATTACGAGCAGTACTTC.

The chain recombines TRBV27 with TRBJ1-1; D is undetermined. The ends were cut back, 0 bases at V and 3 bases at J, with 5 bases in the middle. Looked up from germline, CDR1 is MNHEY and CDR2 is SMNVEV (reference sequence). This CDR3 region has 13 residues. In DNA form, the CDR3 reads TGTGCCAGCAGTTTATCTTTCGACACTGAAGCTTTCTTT. It yields the protein CASSLSFDTEAFF.

The chain is built from TRBV7-9 and TRBJ2-1, with D perhaps matching TRBD2 (6 bases). This CDR3 has 13 residues. The germline V and J ends were trimmed by 5 bases and 5 bases, with 10 bases remaining between them. In germline, CDR1 is SEHNR, CDR2 FQNEAQ (reference sequence). In DNA form, the CDR3 reads TGTGCCAGCAGCCTCGGGACTCACAATGAGCAGTTCTTC. Encoded protein: CASSLGTHNEQFF.

The V call is TRBV2, the J call TRBJ2-7; 9 bases map to TRBD1. V shed 6 bases and J 4 bases; nucleotides not matched to a gene: 7. This CDR3 has 14 residues. CDR1 is SNHLY, CDR2 FYNNEI, per germline. The CDR3 DNA follows: TGTGCCAGCAGCCGCGGACAGGGGCGGTACGAGCAGTACTTC. It is translated as CASSRGQGRYEQYF.

Here the CDR3 DNA reads TGTGCCAGCAGCTTGCGGACAGGGGTTTGGAATGAGCAGTTCTTC. It yields the protein CASSLRTGVWNEQFF. The genes are TRBV5-6 and TRBJ2-1; 9 bases map to TRBD1. The CDR3 is made up of 15 amino acids. The germline CDR1 and CDR2 sequences are SGHDT and YYEEEE. With V trimmed by 1 base and J by 7 bases, 6 bases remained unmatched.

The rearrangement joins TRBV7-8 to TRBJ2-1; 14 bases are shared with TRBD2. J gave up 8 bases and V 2 bases, and 8 bases lay outside the gene matches. There are 17 residues in the CDR3. Germline V gene sequence: CDR1 SGHVS, CDR2 FQNEAQ. DNA for the CDR3: TGTGCCAGCAGCTTACCCCCGACTAGCGGGAGGGCCTATGAGCAGTTCTTC. Translation gives CASSLPPTSGRAYEQFF.

The CDR3 bases are TGTGCCAGCAGCTTATTCGACTCCCGGGAGCTGTTTTTT. Translating gives CASSLFDSRELFF. The chain recombines TRBV7-9 with TRBJ2-2; no reliable D call. Germline V lookup: CDR1 SEHNR, CDR2 FQNEAQ (reference sequence). Trimming cost V 2 bases and J 9 bases, with 10 bases left between them. The length of the CDR3 is 13 residues.

The CDR3 sequence is CASSPGQGVEAFF. The CDR3 DNA sequence: TGTGCCAGCAGTCCGGGACAGGGGGTAGAAGCTTTCTTT. The chain couples TRBV7-9 to TRBJ1-1; TRBD1 aligns across 11 bases. Unmatched junction bases numbered 5, after V lost 6 bases and J lost 8 bases. The CDR3 spans 13 residues. Per the germline V gene, CDR1 is SEHNR and CDR2 is FQNEAQ (reference sequence).

The V and J genes are TRBV18 and TRBJ2-3; D not certain. The CDR3 runs 12 residues. Germline CDR1 reads KGHSH; CDR2 reads LQKENI. V lost 2 bases and J lost 5, with 5 bases in between. The CDR3 DNA follows: TGTGCCAGCTCACCAGGATTAGATACGCAGTATTTT. Amino acids: CASSPGLDTQYF.

This chain uses TRBV5-6 with TRBJ1-2, with 9 bases aligning to TRBD1. V lost 4 bases, J lost 4 bases, and 8 bases stayed unmatched. CDR1 and CDR2 from the germline V gene are SGHDT and YYEEEE. The CDR3 consists of 15 residues. The CDR3 here is CASSHTGGRGYGYTF. Here the CDR3 DNA reads TGTGCCAGCAGCCACACAGGGGGCCGTGGCTATGGCTACACCTTC.

This clone was detected once. V and J are TRBV2 and TRBJ2-2; D perhaps matches TRBD1 (5 bases). From germline, CDR1 is SNHLY and CDR2 FYNNEI. The CDR3 sequence is 13 residues long. Trimming stripped 6 bases from V and 8 bases from J, with 13 bases between. CDR3 protein: CASRVDSVGELFF. CDR3 DNA: TGTGCCAGCAGGGTCGACAGTGTGGGGGAGCTGTTTTTT.

The gene calls are TRBV6-1 and TRBJ2-7; 9 bases are shared with TRBD1. Germline loops: CDR1 MNHNS, CDR2 SASEGT. This CDR3 has 13 amino acids. Germline trimming cut 7 bases from V and 6 bases from J; bases unmatched to any gene: 7. CDR3 DNA sequence: TGTGCCAGCACAGGGACAGGGACGGTCGAGCAGTACTTC. Its protein product is CASTGTGTVEQYF.

The genes are TRBV4-1 and TRBJ2-5; D not certain. This CDR3 contains 17 residues. Trimming cost V 0 bases and J 2 bases, with 16 bases left between them. Germline CDR1 and CDR2: MGHRA and YSYEKL. CDR3: CASSQERNFRGQETQYF. The CDR3 DNA follows: TGCGCCAGCAGCCAAGAGCGGAACTTCCGAGGACAAGAGACCCAGTACTTC.

The chain carries TRBV27 and TRBJ1-5, with 10 bases matching TRBD1. The trim removed 6 bases at V and 4 bases at J, leaving 3 bases unmatched. The CDR3 covers 14 residues. Germline-derived CDR1 and CDR2 are MNHEY and SMNVEV (reference sequence). The CDR3 coding sequence is TGTGCCAGCAGAGGGACAGGGGAAAATCAGCCCCAGCATTTT. Its translation: CASRGTGENQPQHF.

The chain couples TRBV7-2 to TRBJ2-2; 9 nucleotides match TRBD2. The CDR3 has 16 residues. The ends lost 0 bases at V and 3 bases at J; junction bases unmatched: 2. Germline CDR1 and CDR2: SGHTA and FQGNSA. CDR3 coding DNA: TGTGCCAGCAGCTTAGCCCAGCGGGAGGACACCGGGGAGCTGTTTTTT. Translating it yields CASSLAQREDTGELFF. Combining the CDR3 with reference TRBV7-2 and TRBJ2-2 gives the whole variable domain GAGVSQSPSNKVTEKGKDVELRCDPISGHTALYWYRQSLGQGLEFLIYFQGNSAPDKSGLPSDRFSAERTGGSVSTLTIQRTQQEDSAVYLCASSLAQREDTGELFFGEGSRLTVL.

This chain links TRBV19 with TRBJ2-1; 7 bases line up with TRBD1. Germline trimming cut 5 bases from V and 4 bases from J; bases unmatched to any gene: 8. This CDR3 has 15 residues. CDR1 and CDR2 from the germline V gene are LNHDA and SQIVND (reference sequence). CDR3 residues: CASSLGTVGYNEQFF. CDR3 nucleotides: TGTGCCAGTAGTCTGGGGACAGTTGGGTACAATGAGCAGTTCTTC.

The chain joins TRBV6-4 to TRBJ1-2, with D possibly TRBD1 on 6 matching bases. V dropped 8 bases and J dropped 2 bases, with 27 bases sitting between them. CDR1 is MRHNA and CDR2 is SNTAGT in the germline V gene. The CDR3 sequence is 18 residues long. The CDR3 sequence is CASLRLRAGGDKNYGYTF. The CDR3, as DNA: TGTGCCAGCTTAAGGCTGAGGGCGGGTGGGGACAAGAACTATGGCTACACCTTC.

The chain carries TRBV19 and TRBJ2-7; 7 bases map to TRBD1. V shed 4 bases and J 5 bases; nucleotides not matched to a gene: 2. Germline CDR1 reads LNHDA; CDR2 reads SQIVND (reference sequence). The CDR3 spans 12 residues. The CDR3 DNA is TGTGCCAGTAGTAGACAGGGTCACGAGCAGTACTTC. Protein product: CASSRQGHEQYF. The variable domain in full, completed from reference TRBV19 and TRBJ2-7, reads DGGITQSPKYLFRKEGQNVTLSCEQNLNHDAMYWYRQDPGQGLRLIYYSQIVNDFQKGDIAEGYSVSREKKESFPLTVTSAQKNPTAFYLCASSRQGHEQYFGPGTRLTVT.

On this clone itself: The sample holds other DNA sequences that translate to the same CDR3. This sequence joins TRBV5-1 and TRBJ2-5; D gene uncertain. The germline gives CDR1 SGHRS, CDR2 YFSETQ. The CDR3 is 11 amino acids. V was clipped by 4 bases and J by 1 base, with 2 bases between them. CDR3 in DNA: TGCGCCAGCAGCCGCCAAGAGACCCAGTACTTC. Translating gives CASSRQETQYF.

This sequence joins TRBV5-6 and TRBJ2-7; D is perhaps TRBD2 (5 bases). The CDR3 is made up of 11 amino acids. Germline values: CDR1 SGHDT, CDR2 YYEEEE. Between the trimmed V and J ends, which lost 5 bases and 3 bases, there was a span of 6 bases. In DNA, the CDR3 is TGTGCCAGCAGTGACTACTACGAGCAGTACTTC. This translates into CASSDYYEQYF.

V is TRBV6-5 and J is TRBJ2-7, with a weak D call TRBD2 (7 bases). The V gene's germline CDR1 is MNHEY and CDR2 SVGAGI. The CDR3 contains 16 residues. Trimming left V 4 bases short and J 1 base short, with 17 bases between. CDR3 in DNA: TGTGCCAGCAGTTCCCCCCGGGGAGGGGGTTCCTACGAGCAGTACTTC. It specifies CASSSPRGGGSYEQYF.

The CDR3 DNA reads TGTGCCACCAGGGATTGCGGGACTGAAGCTTTCTTT. The encoded protein is CATRDCGTEAFF. The chain couples TRBV21-1 to TRBJ1-1. TRBV21-1 is noted as a pseudogene. This CDR3 has 12 amino acids.

The J gene is TRBJ2-3, the V gene TRBV2, with D unclear. This CDR3 contains 14 residues. With 7 bases removed from V and 9 bases from J, the gap between germline ends came to 20 bases. Germline assignment: CDR1 SNHLY and CDR2 FYNNEI. The CDR3: CASTLEIGWWTQYF. In DNA form, the CDR3 reads TGTGCCAGCACCCTGGAAATAGGGTGGTGGACGCAGTATTTT.

The V gene is TRBV5-6, the J gene TRBJ1-1; no firm D call. The V and J ends lost 4 bases and 0 bases respectively, with 13 bases between them. Germline CDR1 SGHDT, CDR2 YYEEEE. This CDR3 is built from 15 residues. DNA of the CDR3: TGTGCCAGCAGCCCACTGGACGGCTTGAACACTGAAGCTTTCTTT. Translation: CASSPLDGLNTEAFF.

The chain uses TRBV6-5 and TRBJ2-7, with TRBD2 as a possible D gene (6 bases). This CDR3 is 13 amino acids long. V lost 4 bases and J lost 1, with 8 bases in between. Germline-derived CDR1 and CDR2 are MNHEY and SVGAGI. The CDR3, as DNA: TGTGCCAGCAGTTCGACTAGTTCCTACGAGCAGTACTTC. This encodes CASSSTSSYEQYF.